This T cell receptor (beta chain) was documented in a study of cytomegalovirus exposure and HLA in healthy donors. The germline V gene encodes CDR1 MNHEY and CDR2 SVGAGI. The CDR3 totals 15 residues. V shed 5 bases and J shed 10 bases, with 18 bases lying between them. Concerning this clone: The antigen is undetermined.

Study-wide results and caveats: The study flagged fewer than 200 TCR beta chains as cytomegalovirus-associated. Common viral pathogens seemed to be connected with several of the most significant clusters, according to a later analysis. In a later analysis, more than 15,000 TCR beta sequences were associated with HLA alleles at 0.05 false discovery rate.

A multiplex PCR was run with 60 Vbeta primers and 13 Jbeta primers. TCRdb keeps only in-frame clones here, not all; method: immunoSEQ multiplex PCR. Of under 200,000 clones in the sample, roughly 73% were seen once. The chain recombines TRBV6-5 with TRBJ1-6; TRBD1 is a possible D gene (6 bases). What was sequenced was PBMCs. The clonotype was recovered from a male donor in good health and CMV-seronegative. The CDR3 here is CASSLGQGNRSPLHF. DNA of the CDR3: TGTGCCAGCAGTCTTGGGCAGGGGAATAGGTCACCCCTCCACTTT.